The 14 T cell receptor beta chains below all came from one sample that was sequenced in a study of neurological immune-mediated disorders (dated by TCRdb to the late 2010s). The protocol used for the library was 5' RACE. TCRdb records Illumina HiSeq 2500 as the sequencer. TCRdb trimmed the raw reads at Q25, called clones with MiXCR and kept productive beta chains. For every CDR3 protein sequence, its rows merge into one entry that carries the most common genes and DNA. This sample has some 48,000 distinct CDR3 sequences in its table, and under 15% of those were observed once. The top ten hold roughly 4.5% of the sample. This specimen's time point label, interpreted: longitudinal time-point 2. The sample consisted of PBMCs. The receptors were gathered from a male donor with HTLV-1-associated myelopathy (HAM/TSP).

In its sample, this clonotype was seen many times. This sequence joins TRBV20-1 and TRBJ2-1; TRBD1 matches 7 bases. V lost 3 bases to trimming and J lost 0 bases; unmatched junction nucleotides: 5. CDR1 and CDR2 from the germline V gene are DFQATT and SNEGSKA (reference sequence). This CDR3 region has 15 residues. The DNA of the CDR3 is TGCAGTGCTAGCGACAGGGCACGCTCCTACAATGAGCAGTTCTTC. Amino acid sequence: CSASDRARSYNEQFF.

This chain joins TRBV5-5 and TRBJ1-3; TRBD1 is a possible D gene (5 bases). V was clipped by 0 bases and J by 0 bases, with 13 bases between them. The CDR3 runs to 17 residues. CDR1 is SGHKS, CDR2 YYEKEE, per germline (reference sequence). CDR3 coding DNA: TGTGCCAGCAGCTTGGAAGTCGACAGATTCTCTGGAAACACCATATATTTT. As protein: CASSLEVDRFSGNTIYF.

This clonotype was observed many times. This rearrangement joins TRBV20-1 to TRBJ1-1, with a possible D match to TRBD1 (6 bases). V was pared by 2 bases and J by 5 bases, with 18 bases between. CDR3 length: 15 amino acids. CDR1 is DFQATT and CDR2 is SNEGSKA in the germline V gene (reference sequence). The CDR3 protein is CSARPHVGAETEAFF. CDR3 DNA: TGCAGTGCTAGACCCCACGTGGGGGCGGAGACTGAAGCTTTCTTT.

As for this clonotype: One end of the junction is discordant with germline, which a read error may explain. V usage is TRBV7-9 and J usage is TRBJ2-2; tentative D call: TRBD1 (6 bases). The germline CDR1 and CDR2 sequences are SEHNR and FQNEAQ (reference sequence). The CDR3 runs to 15 residues. DNA for the CDR3: TGTGCCAGCACCACTTTGACAGGACACACCAGGGAGCTGTATTTT. Translated, it gives CASTTLTGHTRELYF. Supplemented by reference TRBV7-9 and TRBJ2-2, the full variable domain reads DTGVSQNPRHKITKRGQNVTFRCDPISEHNRLYWYRQTLGQGPEFLTYFQNEAQLEKSRLLSDRFSAERPKGSFSTLEIQRTEQGDSAMYLCASTTLTGHTRELYFGEGSRLTVL.

This clonotype was recorded many times. The chain joins TRBV7-9 to TRBJ1-1; D not certain. The CDR3 covers 14 residues. V was clipped by 3 bases and J by 4 bases, with 12 bases between them. The germline V gene encodes CDR1 SEHNR and CDR2 FQNEAQ (reference sequence). CDR3 coding DNA: TGTGCCAGCAGCTTTATTGAGTCGGGCACTGAAGCTTTCTTT. Protein product: CASSFIESGTEAFF.

The sample holds many counts of this clonotype. This chain connects TRBV5-6 to TRBJ2-1, with D possibly being TRBD2 (5 bases). This CDR3 spans 15 amino acids. In germline, CDR1 is SGHDT, CDR2 YYEEEE. Trimming left V 3 bases short and J 0 bases short, with 10 bases between. The CDR3, as DNA: TGTGCCAGCAGCTCGACTAAACACTCCTACAATGAGCAGTTCTTC. Protein: CASSSTKHSYNEQFF.

Ten or more counts support this clonotype. The rearrangement links TRBV20-1 to TRBJ1-2, with D possibly matching TRBD1 (5 bases). CDR1 DFQATT and CDR2 SNEGSKA come from the germline V gene (reference sequence). V lost 8 bases and J lost 6, with 13 bases in between. The CDR3 sequence is 11 residues long. In nucleotides, the CDR3 is TGCAGTACAGGCGAGTTAAATGGCTACACCTTC. Protein: CSTGELNGYTF.

This clonotype was seen only a few times. The rearrangement joins TRBV19 to TRBJ2-2; 8 positions match TRBD1. This CDR3 is 17 amino acids long. The V segment lost 7 bases and the J segment 4 bases; nucleotides outside the gene matches: 14. CDR1 and CDR2 (germline): LNHDA, SQIVND (reference sequence). CDR3 coding DNA: TGTGCCAGTACCTCGGACAGGGAGGTGGGAGTCACCGGGGAGCTGTTTTTT. Translated: CASTSDREVGVTGELFF. Full variable domain (remainder filled in from reference TRBV19 and TRBJ2-2): DGGITQSPKYLFRKEGQNVTLSCEQNLNHDAMYWYRQDPGQGLRLIYYSQIVNDFQKGDIAEGYSVSREKKESFPLTVTSAQKNPTAFYLCASTSDREVGVTGELFFGEGSRLTVL.

This clonotype was observed once. This may come from a read error, since a much larger clone is one base off. The rearrangement joins TRBV28 to TRBJ2-7, with a tentative D call TRBD1 (6 bases). The CDR3 is 11 amino acids. Per the germline V gene, CDR1 is MDHEN and CDR2 is SYDVKM. V was cut by 8 bases and J by 3 bases, with 8 bases left in between. This chain's CDR3 is CASGGYYEQYF. CDR3 nucleotides: TGTGCCAGCGGGGGCTACTACGAGCAGTACTTC.

This chain links TRBV5-1 with TRBJ2-5; D gene uncertain. Germline V CDR1 and CDR2: SGHRS, YFSETQ. The CDR3 extends over 15 amino acids. Deletions cut 5 bases from V and 7 bases from J, with 21 bases between. The CDR3 coding sequence is TGCGCCAGCAGGCTAACCAGCCGTACTACGGGGACCCAGTACTTC. Translating it yields CASRLTSRTTGTQYF. The whole variable domain, remainder taken from reference TRBV5-1 and TRBJ2-5, is KAGVTQTPRYLIKTRGQQVTLSCSPISGHRSVSWYQQTPGQGLQFLFEYFSETQRNKGNFPGRFSGRQFSNSRSEMNVSTLELGDSALYLCASRLTSRTTGTQYFGPGTRLLVL.

On this clonotype: A read error may account for a junction end that differs from germline. The V gene is TRBV20-1, the J gene TRBJ2-1; tentative D call: TRBD2 (5 bases). From germline, CDR1 is DFQATT and CDR2 SNEGSKA (reference sequence). The CDR3 is 13 amino acids. The CDR3 DNA follows: TGCAATGCTACTCGAGGGATCTACGATGAGCAGTTCTTC. It specifies CNATRGIYDEQFF.

The chain links TRBV7-6 to TRBJ2-7; D may be TRBD2 (5 bases). CDR3 length: 14 residues. The germline V gene has CDR1 SGHVS and CDR2 FNYEAQ. V lost 6 bases to trimming and J lost 9 bases, with 21 bases between them. As DNA, the CDR3 is TGTGCCAGCAGATCCGGGGTAATAGGTCAAGCGCAGTACTTC. Protein product: CASRSGVIGQAQYF.

This clonotype was found many times. The chain links TRBV12-3 or TRBV12-4 to TRBJ1-1; TRBD1 is a possible D gene (6 bases). V was clipped by 6 bases and J by 10 bases, with 15 bases between them. This CDR3 is built from 12 residues. Here the CDR3 DNA reads TGTGCCAGCAGCCAATACAGGGAAAGAGCTTTCTTT. It encodes CASSQYRERAFF.

This clonotype was counted many times. The chain joins TRBV7-2 to TRBJ2-7; unclear D gene. V lost 1 base to trimming and J lost 7 bases, with 14 bases between them. Germline V CDR1 and CDR2: SGHTA, FQGNSA. This CDR3 spans 14 amino acids. The CDR3 is CASSLDRSVWEQYF. For the CDR3, the DNA is TGTGCCAGCAGCTTAGACCGGTCGGTTTGGGAGCAGTACTTC. The variable domain in full, with the rest retrieved from reference TRBV7-2 and TRBJ2-7, is GAGVSQSPSNKVTEKGKDVELRCDPISGHTALYWYRQSLGQGLEFLIYFQGNSAPDKSGLPSDRFSAERTGGSVSTLTIQRTQQEDSAVYLCASSLDRSVWEQYFGPGTRLTVT.